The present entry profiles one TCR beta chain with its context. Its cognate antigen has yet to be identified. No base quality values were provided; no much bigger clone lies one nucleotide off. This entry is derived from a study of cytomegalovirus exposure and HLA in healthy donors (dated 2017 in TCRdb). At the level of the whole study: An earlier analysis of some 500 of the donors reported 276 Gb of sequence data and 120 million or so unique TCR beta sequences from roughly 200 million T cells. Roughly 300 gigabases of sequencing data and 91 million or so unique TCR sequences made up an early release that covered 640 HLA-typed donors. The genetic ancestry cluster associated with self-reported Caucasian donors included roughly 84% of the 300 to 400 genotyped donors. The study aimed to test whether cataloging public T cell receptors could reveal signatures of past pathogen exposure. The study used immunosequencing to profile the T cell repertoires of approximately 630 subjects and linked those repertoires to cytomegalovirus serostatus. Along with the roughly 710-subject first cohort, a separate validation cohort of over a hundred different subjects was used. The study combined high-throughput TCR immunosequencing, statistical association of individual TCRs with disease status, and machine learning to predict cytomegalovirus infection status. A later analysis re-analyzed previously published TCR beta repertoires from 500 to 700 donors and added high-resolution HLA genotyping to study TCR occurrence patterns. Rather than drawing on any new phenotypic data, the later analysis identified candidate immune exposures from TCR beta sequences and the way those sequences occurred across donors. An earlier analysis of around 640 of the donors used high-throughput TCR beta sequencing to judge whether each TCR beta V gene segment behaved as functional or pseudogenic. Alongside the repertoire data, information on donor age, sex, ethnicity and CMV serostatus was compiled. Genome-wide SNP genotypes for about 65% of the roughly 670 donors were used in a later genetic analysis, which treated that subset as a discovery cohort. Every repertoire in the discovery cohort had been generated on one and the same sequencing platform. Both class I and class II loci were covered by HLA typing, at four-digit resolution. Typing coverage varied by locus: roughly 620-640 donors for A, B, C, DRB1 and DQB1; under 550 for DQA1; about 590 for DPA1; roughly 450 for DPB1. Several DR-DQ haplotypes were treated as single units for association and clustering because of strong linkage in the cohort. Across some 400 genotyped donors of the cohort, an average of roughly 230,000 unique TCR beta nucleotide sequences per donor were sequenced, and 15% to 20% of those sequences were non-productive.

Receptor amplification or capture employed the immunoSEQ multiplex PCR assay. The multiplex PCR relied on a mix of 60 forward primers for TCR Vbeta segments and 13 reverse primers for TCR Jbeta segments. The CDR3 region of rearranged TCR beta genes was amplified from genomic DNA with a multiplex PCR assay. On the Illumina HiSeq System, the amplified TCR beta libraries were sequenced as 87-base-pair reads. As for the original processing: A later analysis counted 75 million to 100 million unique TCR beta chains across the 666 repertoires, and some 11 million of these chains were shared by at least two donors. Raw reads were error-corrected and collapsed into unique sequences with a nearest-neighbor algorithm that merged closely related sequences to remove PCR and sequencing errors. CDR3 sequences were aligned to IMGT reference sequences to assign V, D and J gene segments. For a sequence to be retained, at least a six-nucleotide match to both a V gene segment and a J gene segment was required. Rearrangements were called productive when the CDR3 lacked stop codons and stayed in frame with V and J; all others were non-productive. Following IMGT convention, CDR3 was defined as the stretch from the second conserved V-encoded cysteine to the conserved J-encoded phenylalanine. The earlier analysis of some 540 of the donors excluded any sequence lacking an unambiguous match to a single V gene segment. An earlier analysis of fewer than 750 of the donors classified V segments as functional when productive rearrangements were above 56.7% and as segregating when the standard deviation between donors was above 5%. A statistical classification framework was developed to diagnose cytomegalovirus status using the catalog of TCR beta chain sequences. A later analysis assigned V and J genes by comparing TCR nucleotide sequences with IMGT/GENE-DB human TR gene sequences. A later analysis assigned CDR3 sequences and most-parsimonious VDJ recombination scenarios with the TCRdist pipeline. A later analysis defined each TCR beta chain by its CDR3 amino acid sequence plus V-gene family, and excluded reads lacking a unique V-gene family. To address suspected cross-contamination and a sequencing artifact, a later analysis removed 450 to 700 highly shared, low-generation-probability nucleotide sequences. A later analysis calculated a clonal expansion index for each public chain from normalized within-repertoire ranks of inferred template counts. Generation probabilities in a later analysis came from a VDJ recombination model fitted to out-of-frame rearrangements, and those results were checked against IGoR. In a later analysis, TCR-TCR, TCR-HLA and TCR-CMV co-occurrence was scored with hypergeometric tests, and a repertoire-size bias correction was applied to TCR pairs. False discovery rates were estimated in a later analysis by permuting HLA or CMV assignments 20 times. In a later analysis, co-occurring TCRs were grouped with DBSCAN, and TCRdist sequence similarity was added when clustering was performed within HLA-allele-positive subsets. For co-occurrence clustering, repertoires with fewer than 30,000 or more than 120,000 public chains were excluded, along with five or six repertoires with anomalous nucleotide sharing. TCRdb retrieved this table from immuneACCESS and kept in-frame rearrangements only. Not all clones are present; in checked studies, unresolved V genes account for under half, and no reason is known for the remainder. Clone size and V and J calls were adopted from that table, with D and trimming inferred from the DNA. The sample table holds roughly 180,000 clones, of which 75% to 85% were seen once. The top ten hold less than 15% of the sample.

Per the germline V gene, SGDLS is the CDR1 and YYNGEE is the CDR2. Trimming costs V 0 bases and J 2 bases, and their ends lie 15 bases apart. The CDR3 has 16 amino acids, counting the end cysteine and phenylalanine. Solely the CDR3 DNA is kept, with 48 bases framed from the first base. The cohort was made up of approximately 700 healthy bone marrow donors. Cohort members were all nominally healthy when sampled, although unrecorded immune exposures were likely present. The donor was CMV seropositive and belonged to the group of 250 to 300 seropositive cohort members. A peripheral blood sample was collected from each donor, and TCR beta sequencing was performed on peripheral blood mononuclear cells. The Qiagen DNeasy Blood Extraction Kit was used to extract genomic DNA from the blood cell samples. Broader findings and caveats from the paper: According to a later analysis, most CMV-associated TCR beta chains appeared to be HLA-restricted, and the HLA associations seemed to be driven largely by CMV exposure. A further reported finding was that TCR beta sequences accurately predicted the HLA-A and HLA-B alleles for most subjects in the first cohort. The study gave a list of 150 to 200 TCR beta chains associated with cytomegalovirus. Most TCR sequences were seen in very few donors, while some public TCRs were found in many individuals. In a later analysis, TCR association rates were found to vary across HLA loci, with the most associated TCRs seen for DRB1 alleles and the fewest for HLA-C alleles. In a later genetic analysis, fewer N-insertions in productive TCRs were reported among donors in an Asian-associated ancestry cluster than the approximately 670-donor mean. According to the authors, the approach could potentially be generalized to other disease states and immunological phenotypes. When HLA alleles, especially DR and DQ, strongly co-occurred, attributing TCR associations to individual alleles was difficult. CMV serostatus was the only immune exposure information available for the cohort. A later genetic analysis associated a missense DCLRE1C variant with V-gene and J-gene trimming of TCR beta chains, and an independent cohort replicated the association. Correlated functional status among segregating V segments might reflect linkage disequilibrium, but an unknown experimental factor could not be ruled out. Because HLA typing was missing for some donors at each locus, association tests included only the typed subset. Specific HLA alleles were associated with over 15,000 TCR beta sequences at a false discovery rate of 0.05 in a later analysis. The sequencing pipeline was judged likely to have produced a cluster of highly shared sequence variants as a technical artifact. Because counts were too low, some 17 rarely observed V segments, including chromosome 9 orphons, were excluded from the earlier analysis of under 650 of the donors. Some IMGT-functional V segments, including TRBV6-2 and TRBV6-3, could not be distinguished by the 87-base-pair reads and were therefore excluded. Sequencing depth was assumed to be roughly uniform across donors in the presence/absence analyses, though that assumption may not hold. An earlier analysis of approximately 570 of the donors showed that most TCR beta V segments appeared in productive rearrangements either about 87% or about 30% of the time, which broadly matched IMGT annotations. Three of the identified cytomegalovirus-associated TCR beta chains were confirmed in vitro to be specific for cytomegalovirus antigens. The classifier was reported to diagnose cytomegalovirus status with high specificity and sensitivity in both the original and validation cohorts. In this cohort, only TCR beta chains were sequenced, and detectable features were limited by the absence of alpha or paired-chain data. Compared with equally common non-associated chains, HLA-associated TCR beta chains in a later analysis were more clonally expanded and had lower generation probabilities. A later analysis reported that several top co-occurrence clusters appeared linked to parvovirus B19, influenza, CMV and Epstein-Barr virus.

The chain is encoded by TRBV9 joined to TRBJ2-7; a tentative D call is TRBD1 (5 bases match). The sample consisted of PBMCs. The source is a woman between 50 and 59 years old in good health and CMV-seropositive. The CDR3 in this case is CASSVGIAEGAYEQYF. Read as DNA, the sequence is TGTGCCAGCAGCGTAGGCATAGCAGAAGGGGCCTACGAGCAGTACTTC.